The 23 T cell receptor beta chains below were found in one sample sequenced in a study of blood T cell repertoires in COVID-19. Measured with immunoSEQ multiplex PCR; TCRdb has only the in-frame clones, and not every one. The table has more than 120,000 clones, around 86% seen once. Sequenced material: peripheral blood. These receptors originate from a man aged 50 or older who had recovered from COVID-19.

The chain employs TRBV12-3 or TRBV12-4 and TRBJ2-5, with unresolved D. CDR3 length: 13 residues. With 1 base removed from V and 1 base from J, the gap between germline ends came to 4 bases. The CDR3 spells CASSLGSQETQYF. In DNA form, the CDR3 reads TGTGCCAGCAGTTTAGGCAGCCAAGAGACCCAGTACTTC.

The chain couples TRBV7-2 to TRBJ1-3; possible D gene TRBD1, 6 bases. The CDR3 contains 15 residues. Trimming cost V 4 bases and J 0 bases, with 10 bases left between them. From germline, CDR1 is SGHTA and CDR2 FQGNSA. Written as DNA, the CDR3 is TGTGCCAGCAGCTCCCTCAGGGGCTCTGGAAACACCATATATTTT. This codes for CASSSLRGSGNTIYF.

The CDR3 DNA is TGTGCCAGCAGCTTAGAATATACAGCCGTCGGGCAGTTCTTC. Its translation: CASSLEYTAVGQFF. The chain combines TRBV7-2 with TRBJ2-1, with D unresolved. This CDR3 contains 14 residues. Trimming removed 1 base from V and 12 bases from J, with 16 bases in between. Per germline, CDR1 SGHTA and CDR2 FQGNSA.

This clone was counted between two and nine times. The J gene is TRBJ1-5, the V gene TRBV19; the D gene is possibly TRBD1 (5 bases). The CDR3 totals 17 residues. V lost 3 bases and J 0 bases, leaving 15 bases between the germline ends. Germline V gene lookup returns CDR1 LNHDA and CDR2 SQIVND (reference sequence). CDR3 coding DNA: TGTGCCAGTAGTATCGGTGCAGGGTGGTATAGCAATCAGCCCCAGCATTTT. This encodes CASSIGAGWYSNQPQHF.

In nucleotides, the CDR3 is TGTGCCAGCAGTCTCGATGGCGGGGGCCTGAATGAGCAGTTCTTC. Translation gives CASSLDGGGLNEQFF. The chain combines TRBV27 with TRBJ2-1; perhaps TRBD2 as D (7 bases). This CDR3 is built from 15 residues. V lost 5 bases and J lost 7, with 18 bases in between. CDR1 MNHEY and CDR2 SMNVEV come from the germline V gene (reference sequence).

The chain is built from TRBV2 and TRBJ1-4; D unclear. Germline V gene data show CDR1 as SNHLY and CDR2 as FYNNEI. The CDR3 is made up of 11 amino acids. Between the trimmed V and J ends, which lost 3 bases and 6 bases, there was a span of 2 bases. The CDR3 DNA sequence: TGTGCCAGCAGTGACGATGAAAAACTGTTTTTT. The encoded protein is CASSDDEKLFF.

This clone was detected only a few times. This rearrangement joins TRBV11-3 to TRBJ2-2, with D perhaps matching TRBD1 (5 bases). The V end lost 5 bases, the J end lost 6 bases, and 10 bases lay between the germline ends. Germline-derived CDR1 and CDR2 are SGHNT and YENEEA. This CDR3 is built from 13 residues. CDR3 bases: TGTGCCAGCAGCCGAGACAGAGCCGGGGAGCTGTTTTTT. Translating it yields CASSRDRAGELFF.

The CDR3: CAITGGQDTGELFF. CDR3 DNA: TGTGCCATCACCGGGGGGCAGGACACCGGGGAGCTGTTTTTT. The gene calls are TRBV10-3 and TRBJ2-2; tentatively, D is TRBD2 (7 bases). The CDR3 extends over 14 amino acids. The germline V gene has CDR1 ENHRY and CDR2 SYGVKD. The V gene lost 7 bases and the J gene lost 3 bases, with 12 bases spanning the gap.

The chain links TRBV3-1 (or the pseudogene TRBV3-2) to TRBJ2-2; 7 bases map to TRBD2. The CDR3 is made up of 14 amino acids. CDR1 and CDR2 from the germline V gene are LGHDT and YNNKEL (reference sequence). The ends lost 8 bases at V and 4 bases at J; junction bases unmatched: 7. The CDR3 reads CASGEGSGTGELFF. In DNA form, the CDR3 reads TGTGCCAGCGGGGAGGGGAGTGGCACCGGGGAGCTGTTTTTT.

The chain joins TRBV5-6 to TRBJ2-7; 9 nucleotides match TRBD2. V lost 0 bases, J lost 2 bases, and 6 bases stayed unmatched. The germline V gene has CDR1 SGHDT and CDR2 YYEEEE. The length of the CDR3 is 16 residues. This chain's CDR3 is CASSLDRLAGTYEQYF. The CDR3 DNA reads as TGTGCCAGCAGCTTGGACCGCCTAGCGGGAACCTACGAGCAGTACTTC. Complete variable domain (other parts from reference TRBV5-6 and TRBJ2-7): DAGVTQSPTHLIKTRGQQVTLRCSPKSGHDTVSWYQQALGQGPQFIFQYYEEEERQRGNFPDRFSGHQFPNYSSELNVNALLLGDSALYLCASSLDRLAGTYEQYFGPGTRLTVT.

The chain has TRBV19 and TRBJ2-7; perhaps TRBD2 as D (6 bases). Germline V gives CDR1 LNHDA, CDR2 SQIVND (reference sequence). CDR3 size: 15 residues. V lost 9 bases and J 4 bases, leaving 22 bases between the germline ends. This CDR3 reads CASATTGTRDYEQYF. Here the CDR3 DNA reads TGTGCCAGCGCCACTACCGGGACTCGAGATTACGAGCAGTACTTC. The full variable domain, rest sourced from reference TRBV19 and TRBJ2-7, is DGGITQSPKYLFRKEGQNVTLSCEQNLNHDAMYWYRQDPGQGLRLIYYSQIVNDFQKGDIAEGYSVSREKKESFPLTVTSAQKNPTAFYLCASATTGTRDYEQYFGPGTRLTVT.

The chain links TRBV7-2 to TRBJ2-3; 8 nucleotides agree with TRBD2. V shed 5 bases, J shed 5 bases, and the junction held 9 bases outside the gene matches. The CDR3 totals 15 residues. Looked up from germline, CDR1 is SGHTA and CDR2 is FQGNSA. The CDR3 spells CASSLIAGREDTQYF. CDR3 DNA: TGTGCCAGCAGCCTAATAGCGGGGCGGGAAGATACGCAGTATTTT. The variable domain in full, with the rest retrieved from reference TRBV7-2 and TRBJ2-3, is GAGVSQSPSNKVTEKGKDVELRCDPISGHTALYWYRQSLGQGLEFLIYFQGNSAPDKSGLPSDRFSAERTGGSVSTLTIQRTQQEDSAVYLCASSLIAGREDTQYFGPGTRLTVL.

This chain links TRBV15 with TRBJ1-5; the match to TRBD1 covers 7 bases. The CDR3 spans 18 residues. V shed 0 bases, J shed 7 bases, and the junction held 15 bases outside the gene matches. Per germline, CDR1 LNHNV and CDR2 YYDKDF (reference sequence). The CDR3 sequence: CATSRDSSRTGGNQPQHF. In nucleotides, the CDR3 is TGTGCCACCAGCAGAGATAGTAGTAGGACAGGAGGTAACCAGCCCCAGCATTTT. The full variable domain, its missing parts supplied by reference TRBV15 and TRBJ1-5, is DAMVIQNPRYQVTQFGKPVTLSCSQTLNHNVMYWYQQKSSQAPKLLFHYYDKDFNNEADTPDNFQSRRPNTSFCFLDIRSPGLGDTAMYLCATSRDSSRTGGNQPQHFGDGTRLSIL.

This chain connects TRBV6-1 to TRBJ2-2; TRBD2 matches at 8 bases. Looked up from germline, CDR1 is MNHNS and CDR2 is SASEGT. The CDR3 has 17 amino acids. V was clipped by 4 bases and J by 2 bases; unmatched bases: 9. The CDR3 coding sequence is TGTGCCAGCAGTGGGGTGCGGGGGGACCTAAACACCGGGGAGCTGTTTTTT. Amino acids: CASSGVRGDLNTGELFF.

This clone has only a few counts. V usage is TRBV2 and J usage is TRBJ1-4, with 11 positions matching TRBD1. Germline V gives CDR1 SNHLY, CDR2 FYNNEI. V was pared by 6 bases and J by 8 bases, with 5 bases of the junction left unmatched. The CDR3 has 14 amino acids. The CDR3 DNA reads as TGTGCCAGCAGGTTGGGACAGGGGGAGGAAAAACTGTTTTTT. It specifies CASRLGQGEEKLFF.

CDR3 sequence (DNA): TGCAGTGCTAGTCCCGGACTAGCGCAGTACTTC. It yields the protein CSASPGLAQYF. The rearrangement links TRBV20-1 to TRBJ2-7; 8 positions agree with TRBD2. The J segment lost 9 bases and the V segment lost 3 bases, leaving 4 bases of the junction unmatched. Germline CDR1 is DFQATT and CDR2 is SNEGSKA (reference sequence). The CDR3 consists of 11 residues.

This clone was seen a handful of times. This sequence joins TRBV9 and TRBJ1-1; TRBD1 matches 7 bases. Germline values: CDR1 SGDLS, CDR2 YYNGEE. The CDR3 has 16 amino acids. V was pared by 4 bases and J by 1 base, with 10 bases of the junction left unmatched. Here the CDR3 reads CASSSGEQGWNTEAFF. CDR3 nucleotide sequence: TGTGCCAGCAGCTCAGGAGAACAGGGGTGGAACACTGAAGCTTTCTTT.

The V call is TRBV6-2 or TRBV6-3, the J call TRBJ2-7, with D possibly matching TRBD1 (6 bases). The CDR3 has 16 amino acids. The V end lost 6 bases, the J end lost 0 bases, and 18 bases lay between the germline ends. The germline CDR1 and CDR2 sequences are MNHEY and SVGEGT. The CDR3 DNA follows: TGTGCCAGCAGCCCTCACGCCAGGGGAAGCTCCTACGAGCAGTACTTC. Translating it yields CASSPHARGSSYEQYF.

V usage is TRBV19 and J usage is TRBJ1-5; 9 bases map to TRBD1. V gave up 6 bases and J gave up 6 bases; unmatched junction bases: 3. Germline values: CDR1 LNHDA, CDR2 SQIVND (reference sequence). This CDR3 contains 13 residues. The CDR3 nucleotides are TGTGCCAGTAGGGGGACAGGGTTTCAGCCCCAGCATTTT. It yields the protein CASRGTGFQPQHF.

This clone was counted once. The CDR3 loop is CASSQGQESHYGYTF. The DNA of the CDR3 is TGTGCCAGCTCACAAGGACAGGAATCGCACTATGGCTACACCTTC. V gene TRBV18 combines with J gene TRBJ1-2; 7 nucleotides match TRBD1. The germline gives CDR1 KGHSH, CDR2 LQKENI. The CDR3 loop spans 15 amino acids. Trimming removed 4 bases from V and 3 bases from J; junction bases left unmatched: 8.

The rearrangement links TRBV5-6 to TRBJ1-2, with TRBD1 matching 9 bases. Unmatched junction bases numbered 5, after V lost 4 bases and J lost 4 bases. Germline loops: CDR1 SGHDT, CDR2 YYEEEE. This CDR3 has 14 residues. The CDR3 protein is CASSRDREVYGYTF. Here the CDR3 DNA reads TGTGCCAGCAGCCGGGACAGGGAAGTCTATGGCTACACCTTC.

The genes are TRBV29-1 and TRBJ1-2; D is perhaps TRBD1 (5 bases). V lost 3 bases and J lost 1, with 6 bases in between. The CDR3 totals 12 residues. Per germline, CDR1 SQVTM and CDR2 ANQGSEA. CDR3 amino acids: CSVDGGNYGYTF. CDR3 DNA: TGCAGCGTTGACGGGGGTAACTATGGCTACACCTTC.

The genes are TRBV6-6 and TRBJ1-1; 9 bases align to TRBD1. V dropped 7 bases and J dropped 0; count of bases not matched to a gene: 12. Germline V gene data show CDR1 as MNHNY and CDR2 as SVGAGI (reference sequence). The CDR3 is 17 amino acids. The CDR3 loop is CASIPSQGAEMNTEAFF. CDR3 nucleotides: TGTGCCAGCATTCCATCACAGGGGGCGGAAATGAACACTGAAGCTTTCTTT.